The 2 T cell receptor beta chains below come from one sample, sequenced in a study of blood T cell repertoires in COVID-19. Some clones are missing from TCRdb's copy, which holds only in-frame ones; the method was immunoSEQ multiplex PCR. The sample holds 170,000 or so clones, 80% to 90% seen once. Sequencing used peripheral blood. Receptor source: a man between 50 and 59 years old with active or convalescent COVID-19.

The chain recombines TRBV4-1 with TRBJ2-7; 11 positions match TRBD2. The CDR3 runs to 15 residues. Germline V CDR1 and CDR2: MGHRA, YSYEKL. V trimming: 0 bases; J trimming: 4 bases; junction bases outside the gene matches: 2. The CDR3 bases are TGCGCCAGCAGCCAAGATACTAGCGGGAGTTACGAGCAGTACTTC. As protein: CASSQDTSGSYEQYF.

About this clone itself: The sample contains more than one DNA sequence encoding this CDR3. This chain joins TRBV12-3 or TRBV12-4 and TRBJ1-1; a weak D match, TRBD1 (5 bases). This CDR3 contains 13 residues. V lost 5 bases and J 1 base, leaving 8 bases between the germline ends. The CDR3 DNA reads as TGTGCCAGCAGTCCAGGGCAGAACACTGAAGCTTTCTTT. It translates to CASSPGQNTEAFF.